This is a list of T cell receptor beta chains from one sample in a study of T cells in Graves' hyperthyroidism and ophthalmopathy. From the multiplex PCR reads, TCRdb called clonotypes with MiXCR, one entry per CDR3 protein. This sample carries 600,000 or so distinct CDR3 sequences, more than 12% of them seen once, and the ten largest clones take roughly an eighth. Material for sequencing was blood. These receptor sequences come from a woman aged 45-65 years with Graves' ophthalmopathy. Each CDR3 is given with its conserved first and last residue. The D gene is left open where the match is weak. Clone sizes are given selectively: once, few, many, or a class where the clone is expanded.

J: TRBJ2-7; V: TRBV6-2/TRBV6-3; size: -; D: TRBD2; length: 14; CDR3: CASRSLAPTYEQYF; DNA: TGTGCCAGCAGATCACTAGCGCCGACCTACGAGCAGTACTTC
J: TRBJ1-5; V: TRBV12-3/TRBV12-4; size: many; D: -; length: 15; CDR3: CASSLTHGGNQPQHF; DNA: TGTGCCAGCAGTTTGACCCACGGAGGCAATCAGCCCCAGCATTTT
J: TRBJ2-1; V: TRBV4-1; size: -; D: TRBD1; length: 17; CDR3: CASSPYAGTGEYNEQFF; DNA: TGCGCCAGCAGCCCATACGCCGGGACAGGGGAATACAATGAGCAGTTCTTC
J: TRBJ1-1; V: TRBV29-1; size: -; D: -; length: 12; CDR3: CSVERQGPEAFF; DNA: TGCAGCGTTGAGAGGCAGGGTCCTGAAGCTTTCTTT
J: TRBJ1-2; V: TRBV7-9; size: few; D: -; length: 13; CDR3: CASSPPGLYGYTF; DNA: TGTGCCAGCAGCCCCCCCGGTCTCTATGGCTACACCTTC
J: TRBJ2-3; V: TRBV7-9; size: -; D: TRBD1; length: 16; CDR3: CASSLHGTGPGDTQYF; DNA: TGTGCCAGCAGCTTGCACGGGACAGGGCCGGGAGATACGCAGTATTTT
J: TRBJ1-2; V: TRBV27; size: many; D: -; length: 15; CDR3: CASSFNRRGSYGYTF; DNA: TGTGCCAGCAGTTTCAATCGGCGGGGGTCTTATGGCTACACCTTC
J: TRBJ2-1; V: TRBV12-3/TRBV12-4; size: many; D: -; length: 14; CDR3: CASSFGLAGVEQFF; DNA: TGTGCCAGCAGTTTCGGATTGGCAGGGGTTGAGCAGTTCTTC
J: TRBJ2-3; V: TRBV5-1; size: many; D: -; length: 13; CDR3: CASSFVGSDTQYF; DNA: TGCGCCAGCAGCTTTGTAGGATCAGATACGCAGTATTTT
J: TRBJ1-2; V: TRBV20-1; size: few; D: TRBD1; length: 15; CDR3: CSARDKNRGVYGYTF; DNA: TGCAGTGCTAGAGATAAAAACAGGGGAGTCTATGGCTACACCTTC
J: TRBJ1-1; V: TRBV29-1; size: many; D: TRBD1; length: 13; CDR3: CSVDWTGGTEAFF; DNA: TGCAGCGTTGACTGGACAGGGGGCACTGAAGCTTTCTTT
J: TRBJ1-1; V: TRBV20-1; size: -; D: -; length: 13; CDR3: CSAAGLTNTEAFF; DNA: TGCAGTGCTGCGGGACTCACGAACACTGAAGCTTTCTTT
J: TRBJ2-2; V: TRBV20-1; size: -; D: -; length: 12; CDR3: CSASGSPGELFF; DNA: TGCAGTGCTAGTGGGAGTCCCGGGGAGCTGTTTTTT
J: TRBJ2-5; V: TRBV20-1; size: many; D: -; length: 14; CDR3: CSARGPWTQETQYF; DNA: TGCAGTGCTAGGGGCCCATGGACACAAGAGACCCAGTACTTC
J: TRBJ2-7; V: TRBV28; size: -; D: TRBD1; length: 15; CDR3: CASNPPGTGAYEQYF; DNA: TGTGCCAGCAACCCCCCCGGGACAGGGGCCTACGAGCAGTACTTC
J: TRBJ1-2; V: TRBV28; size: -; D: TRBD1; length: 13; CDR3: CASYRGLNYGYTF; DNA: TGTGCCAGCTATAGGGGGCTGAACTATGGCTACACCTTC
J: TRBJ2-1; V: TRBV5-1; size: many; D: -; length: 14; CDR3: CASSGLSSYNEQFF; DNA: TGCGCCAGCAGCGGGCTTTCCTCCTACAATGAGCAGTTCTTC
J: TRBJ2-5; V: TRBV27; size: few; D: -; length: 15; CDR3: CASSSRRDTKETQYF; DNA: TGTGCCAGCAGCTCTCGCCGGGACACTAAAGAGACCCAGTACTTC
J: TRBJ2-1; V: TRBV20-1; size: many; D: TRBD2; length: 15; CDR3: CSASTSGGYYNEQFF; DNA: TGCAGTGCTTCGACTAGCGGGGGATACTACAATGAGCAGTTCTTC
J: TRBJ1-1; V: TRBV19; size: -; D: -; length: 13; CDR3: CASSILSVPEAFF; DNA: TGTGCCAGTAGTATTCTGTCTGTCCCTGAAGCTTTCTTT
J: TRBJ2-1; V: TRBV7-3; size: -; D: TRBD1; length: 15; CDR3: CAKQGDPLTYNEQFF; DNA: TGTGCCAAACAGGGGGACCCCCTGACCTACAATGAGCAGTTCTTC
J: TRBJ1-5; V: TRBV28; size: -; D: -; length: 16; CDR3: CASSFLWKNSNQPQRF; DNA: TGTGCCAGCAGTTTTCTGTGGAAAAATAGCAATCAGCCCCAGCGTTTT
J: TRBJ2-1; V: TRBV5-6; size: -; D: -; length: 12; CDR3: CASSLMTNEQFF; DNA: TGTGCCAGCAGCTTGATGACCAATGAGCAGTTCTTC
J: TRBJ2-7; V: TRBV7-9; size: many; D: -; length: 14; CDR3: CASSSTGHDHEQYF; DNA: TGTGCCAGCAGCAGTACGGGACACGACCACGAGCAGTACTTC
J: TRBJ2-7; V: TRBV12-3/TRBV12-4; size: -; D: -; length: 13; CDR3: CASSWTELYEQYF; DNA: TGTGCCAGCAGCTGGACGGAGCTCTACGAGCAGTACTTC
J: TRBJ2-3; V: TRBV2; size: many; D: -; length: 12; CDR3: CASSDAADTQYF; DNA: TGTGCCAGCAGTGATGCGGCGGATACGCAGTATTTT
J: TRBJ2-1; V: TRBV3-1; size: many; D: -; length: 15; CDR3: CASSQARDLGYEQFF; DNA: TGTGCCAGCAGCCAAGCGAGGGATCTAGGATATGAGCAGTTCTTC
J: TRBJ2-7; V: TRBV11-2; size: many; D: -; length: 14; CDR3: CASSNRDTSYEQYF; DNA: TGTGCCAGCAGCAACCGGGACACCAGCTACGAGCAGTACTTC
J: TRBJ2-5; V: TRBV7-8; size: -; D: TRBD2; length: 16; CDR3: CASSLVSFGLVETQYF; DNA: TGTGCCAGCAGCTTAGTAAGTTTCGGACTAGTTGAGACCCAGTACTTC
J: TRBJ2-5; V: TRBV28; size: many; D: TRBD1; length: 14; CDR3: CASSDPNPPGGSYF; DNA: TGTGCCAGCAGTGACCCCAATCCCCCAGGGGGATCATACTTC
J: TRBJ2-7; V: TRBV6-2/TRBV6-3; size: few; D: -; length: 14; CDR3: CASSYSAGAYEQYF; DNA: TGTGCCAGCAGTTACTCGGCAGGGGCCTACGAGCAGTACTTC
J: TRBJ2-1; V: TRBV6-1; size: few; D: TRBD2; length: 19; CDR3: CASTRSGTSGRAFYNEQFF; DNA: TGTGCCAGCACCAGATCCGGGACTAGCGGGAGGGCCTTTTACAATGAGCAGTTCTTC
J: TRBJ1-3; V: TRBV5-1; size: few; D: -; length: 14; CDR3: CASSATGSGNTIYF; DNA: TGCGCCAGCAGCGCGACAGGCTCTGGAAACACCATATATTTT
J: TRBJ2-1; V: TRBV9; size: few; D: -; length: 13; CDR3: CASSVEGYNEQFF; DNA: TGTGCCAGCAGCGTCGAGGGGTACAATGAGCAGTTCTTC
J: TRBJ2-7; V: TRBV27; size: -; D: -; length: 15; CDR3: CASSLGGRGHYEQYF; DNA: TGTGCCAGCAGTTTAGGGGGGCGAGGTCACTACGAGCAGTACTTC
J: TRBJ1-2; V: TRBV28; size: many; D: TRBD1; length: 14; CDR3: CASSSTQGDYGYTF; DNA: TGTGCCAGCAGTTCAACTCAGGGGGACTATGGCTACACCTTC
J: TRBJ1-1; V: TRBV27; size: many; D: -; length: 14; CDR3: CASSSRGLGTEAFF; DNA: TGTGCCAGCAGTTCTCGGGGGCTAGGCACTGAAGCTTTCTTT
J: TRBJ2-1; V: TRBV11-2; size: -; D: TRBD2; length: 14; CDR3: CTSSLAGTYNEQFF; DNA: TGTACCAGCAGCTTAGCGGGAACTTACAATGAGCAGTTCTTC
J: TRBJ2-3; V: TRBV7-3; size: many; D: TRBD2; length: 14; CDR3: CASRQAGSTDTQYF; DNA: TGTGCCAGCAGGCAAGCGGGGAGCACAGATACGCAGTATTTT
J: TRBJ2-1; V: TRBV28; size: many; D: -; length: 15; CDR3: CASRPGKGTHNEQFF; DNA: TGTGCCAGCAGGCCCGGGAAAGGGACCCACAATGAGCAGTTCTTC
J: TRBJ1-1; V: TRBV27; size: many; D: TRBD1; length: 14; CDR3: CASKLQGAGTEAFF; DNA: TGTGCCAGCAAACTACAGGGGGCTGGCACTGAAGCTTTCTTT
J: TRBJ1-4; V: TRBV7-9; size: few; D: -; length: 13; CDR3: CASSHRVDEKLFF; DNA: TGTGCCAGCAGCCACCGTGTCGATGAAAAACTGTTTTTT
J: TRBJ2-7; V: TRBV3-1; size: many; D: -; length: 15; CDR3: CASSQEAAPTYEQYF; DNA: TGTGCCAGCAGCCAAGAGGCAGCTCCCACCTACGAGCAGTACTTC
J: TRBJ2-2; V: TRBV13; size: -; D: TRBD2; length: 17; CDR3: CASSFGLADANTGELFF; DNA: TGTGCCAGCAGCTTCGGACTAGCGGACGCGAACACCGGGGAGCTGTTTTTT
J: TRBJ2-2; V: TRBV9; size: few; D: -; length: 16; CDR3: CASSVGGGLSTGELFF; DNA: TGTGCCAGCAGCGTAGGAGGAGGGTTATCCACCGGGGAGCTGTTTTTT
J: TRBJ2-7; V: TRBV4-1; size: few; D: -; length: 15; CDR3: CASSQGGTRSYEQYF; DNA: TGCGCCAGCAGCCAAGGTGGGACCCGCTCCTACGAGCAGTACTTC
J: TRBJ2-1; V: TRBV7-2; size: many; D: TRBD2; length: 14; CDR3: CATGSSGPYNEQFF; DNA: TGTGCCACAGGGTCTAGCGGGCCCTACAATGAGCAGTTCTTC
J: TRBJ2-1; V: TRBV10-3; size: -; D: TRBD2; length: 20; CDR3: CAISGTGTSGARASYNEQFF; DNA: TGTGCCATCAGTGGAACCGGGACTAGCGGAGCCCGAGCCTCCTACAATGAGCAGTTCTTC
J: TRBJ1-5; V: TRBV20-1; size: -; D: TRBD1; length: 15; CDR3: CSARPTGGGNQPQHF; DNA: TGCAGTGCTAGACCCACAGGGGGTGGCAATCAGCCCCAGCATTTT
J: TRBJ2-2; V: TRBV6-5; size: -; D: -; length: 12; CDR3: CASSYWGGELFF; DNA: TGTGCCAGCAGTTACTGGGGGGGGGAGCTGTTTTTT
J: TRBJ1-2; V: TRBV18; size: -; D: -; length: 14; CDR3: CASSPPSSRGGYTF; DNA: TGTGCCAGCTCACCACCGAGCTCCAGAGGTGGCTACACCTTC
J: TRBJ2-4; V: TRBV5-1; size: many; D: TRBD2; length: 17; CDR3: CASSLINSGNTKNIQYF; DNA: TGCGCCAGCAGCTTGATAAATAGCGGGAACACCAAAAACATTCAGTACTTC
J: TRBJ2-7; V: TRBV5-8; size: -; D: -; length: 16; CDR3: CASEVKQGEPYNEQYF; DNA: TGTGCCAGCGAGGTGAAACAGGGAGAGCCCTACAATGAGCAGTACTTC
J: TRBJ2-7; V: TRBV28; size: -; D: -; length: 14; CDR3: CASSFGGNPYEQYF; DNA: TGTGCCAGCAGTTTTGGGGGGAACCCCTACGAGCAGTACTTC
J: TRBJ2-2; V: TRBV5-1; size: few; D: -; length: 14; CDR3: CASKGGVGSGELFF; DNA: TGCGCCAGCAAAGGGGGAGTTGGATCCGGGGAGCTGTTTTTT
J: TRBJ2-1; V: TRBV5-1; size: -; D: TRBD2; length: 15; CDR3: CASSGGLAGANEQFF; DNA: TGCGCCAGCTCGGGGGGGCTAGCGGGAGCCAATGAGCAGTTCTTC
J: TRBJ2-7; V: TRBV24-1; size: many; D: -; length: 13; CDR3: CATSPRSSYEQYF; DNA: TGTGCCACCAGTCCCCGGAGCTCCTACGAGCAGTACTTC
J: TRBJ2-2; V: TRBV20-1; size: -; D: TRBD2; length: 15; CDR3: CSAREGSGMSGELFF; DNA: TGCAGTGCTAGAGAAGGTAGCGGGATGAGCGGGGAGCTGTTTTTT
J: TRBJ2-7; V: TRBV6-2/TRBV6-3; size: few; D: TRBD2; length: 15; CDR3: CASSSEREALYEQYF; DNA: TGTGCCAGCAGTTCAGAGCGGGAGGCCCTCTACGAGCAGTACTTC